This T cell receptor (beta chain) was profiled in a study of CD8+CD57+ T cells in acquired aplastic anemia. Across the whole study: Recorded DNA amounts for sorted CD4+ and CD8+ cells had an average of around 3.5 ug. The study, taken as a whole, reports: Between patients and controls, around 30 CD8+ CDR3 sequences were found in common.

In patients chosen for sequencing, flow cytometry had shown CD8+CD57+ cell expansion. Therapy had not been given to patients before blood sampling. Genomic DNA, serving as template, underwent TCR beta VDJ and CDR3 profiling. Each CDR3 protein gets one entry after TCRdb re-called the reads with MiXCR. The data contain about 470,000 distinct CDR3 sequences, roughly a third of them singletons. Details on this clonotype: Its target is not known.

This receptor was taken from a human donor with aplastic anemia. The sequencing input was sorted CD4+, CD8+, or CD8+CD57+ T cells (not recorded which) from PBMCs.

CDR3 amino acids: CASSQAGGGRGGNTIYF. The CDR3 nucleotides are TGTGCCAGCAGCCAAGCTGGGGGGGGGCGCGGTGGAAACACCATATATTTT. The chain couples TRBV4-2 to TRBJ1-3, with a weak D call TRBD1 (6 bases). V was trimmed by 1 base and J by 3 bases, leaving 16 bases between them. Germline values: CDR1 LGHNA, CDR2 YNFKEQ. There are 17 residues in the CDR3.